The entry below describes one TCR beta chain. This CDR3 region has 16 residues. Germline CDR1 reads LNHDA; CDR2 reads SQIVND (reference sequence). With V trimmed by 2 bases and J by 8 bases, 7 bases remained unmatched. Assignment of participants to cohorts was predicated upon participant-reported clinical history. Donors in Cohort 3 who had recovered were those with two negative PCRs, healthcare professional clearance, or resolution of their symptoms. This entry comes from a study of blood T cell repertoires in COVID-19. About the research overall: Acute and convalescent COVID-19 samples came from the United States, Italy and Spain.

Source study methods: Estimated nucleated cell counts came from reference gene primer amplification. Profiled with immunoSEQ multiplex PCR; TCRdb holds only in-frame clones, not every one. Clonal size and the V and J genes are those of that table, whereas D and trimming came from the DNA. The table records more than 110,000 clones, 86% of them present only once. The clonotype originates from a man between 50 and 59 years old who had recovered from COVID-19. Source material: PBMCs or T cells enriched from blood (not recorded which). The genes are TRBV19 and TRBJ1-4; 11 bases match TRBD1. Here the CDR3 reads CASSILGQGATEKLFF. For the CDR3, the DNA is TGTGCCAGTAGTATATTAGGACAGGGGGCTACGGAAAAACTGTTTTTT.